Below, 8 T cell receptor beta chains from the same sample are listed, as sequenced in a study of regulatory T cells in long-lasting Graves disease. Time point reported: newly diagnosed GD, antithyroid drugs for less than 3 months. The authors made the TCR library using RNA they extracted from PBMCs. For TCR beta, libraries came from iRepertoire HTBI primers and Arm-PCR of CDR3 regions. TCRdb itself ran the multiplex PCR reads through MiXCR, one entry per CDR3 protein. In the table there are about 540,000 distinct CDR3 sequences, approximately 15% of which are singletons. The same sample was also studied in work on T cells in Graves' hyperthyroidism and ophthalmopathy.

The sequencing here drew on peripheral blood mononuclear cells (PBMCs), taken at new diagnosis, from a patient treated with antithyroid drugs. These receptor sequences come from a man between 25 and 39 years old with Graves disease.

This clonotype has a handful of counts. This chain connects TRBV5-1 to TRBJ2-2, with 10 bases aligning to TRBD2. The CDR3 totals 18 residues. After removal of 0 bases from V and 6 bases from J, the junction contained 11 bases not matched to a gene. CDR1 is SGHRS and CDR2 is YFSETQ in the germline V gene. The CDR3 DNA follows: TGCGCCAGCAGCTTGGGGCTAGCGGGAGCGGTTTTGGCCGGGGAGCTGTTTTTT. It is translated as CASSLGLAGAVLAGELFF.

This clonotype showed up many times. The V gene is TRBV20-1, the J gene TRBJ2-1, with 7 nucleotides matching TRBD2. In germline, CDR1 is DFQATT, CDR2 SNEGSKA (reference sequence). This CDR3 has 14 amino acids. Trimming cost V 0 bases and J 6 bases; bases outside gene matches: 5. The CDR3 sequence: CSARDKTSSNEQFF. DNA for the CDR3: TGCAGTGCTAGAGATAAGACTAGCTCCAATGAGCAGTTCTTC.

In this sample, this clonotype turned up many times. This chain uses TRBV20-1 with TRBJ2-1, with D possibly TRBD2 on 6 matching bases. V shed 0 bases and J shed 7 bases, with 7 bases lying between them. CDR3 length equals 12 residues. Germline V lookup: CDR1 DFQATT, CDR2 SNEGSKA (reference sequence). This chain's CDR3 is CSARDGGNEQFF. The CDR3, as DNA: TGCAGTGCTAGAGATGGGGGGAATGAGCAGTTCTTC.

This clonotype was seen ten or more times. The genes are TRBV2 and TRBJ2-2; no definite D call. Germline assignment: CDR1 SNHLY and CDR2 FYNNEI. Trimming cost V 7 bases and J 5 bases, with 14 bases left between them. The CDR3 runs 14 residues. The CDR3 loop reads CASTDPQVTGELFF. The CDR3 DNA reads TGTGCCAGCACCGATCCCCAGGTTACCGGGGAGCTGTTTTTT.

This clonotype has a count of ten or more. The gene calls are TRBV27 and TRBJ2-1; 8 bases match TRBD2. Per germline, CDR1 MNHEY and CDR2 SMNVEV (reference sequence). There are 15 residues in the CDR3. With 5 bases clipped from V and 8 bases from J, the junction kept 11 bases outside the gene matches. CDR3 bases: TGTGCCAGCAGTCCCGGGGCAGCGGGAGAGGATGAGCAGTTCTTC. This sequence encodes CASSPGAAGEDEQFF.

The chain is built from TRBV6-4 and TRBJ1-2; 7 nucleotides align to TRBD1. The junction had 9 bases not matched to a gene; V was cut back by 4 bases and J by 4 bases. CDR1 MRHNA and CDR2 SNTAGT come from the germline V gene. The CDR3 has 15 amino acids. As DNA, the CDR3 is TGTGCCAGCAGTGCGAACTGGGACAGTAGCTATGGCTACACCTTC. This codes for CASSANWDSSYGYTF.

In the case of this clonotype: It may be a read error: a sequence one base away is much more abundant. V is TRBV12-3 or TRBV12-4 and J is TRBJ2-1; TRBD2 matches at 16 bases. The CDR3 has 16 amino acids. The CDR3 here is CASSAGTSGRGNERFF. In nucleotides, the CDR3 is TGTGCCAGCAGTGCCGGGACTAGCGGGAGGGGCAATGAGCGGTTCTTC.

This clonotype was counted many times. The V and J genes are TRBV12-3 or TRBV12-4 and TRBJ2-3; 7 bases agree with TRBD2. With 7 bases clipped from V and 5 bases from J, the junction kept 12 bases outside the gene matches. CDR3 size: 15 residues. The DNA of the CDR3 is TGTGCCAGCAATAACTGGGAGGGGTTTAGAGATACGCAGTATTTT. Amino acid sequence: CASNNWEGFRDTQYF.